This T cell receptor beta chain is drawn from a study of cytomegalovirus exposure and HLA in healthy donors. Study-wide background: There were under 140 million unique TCR beta sequences, drawn from approximately 180 million T cells, in an earlier analysis. General study points: Common viral pathogens were later found to be apparently linked to several of the most significant clusters. A missense variant in DCLRE1C was later tied to TCR beta V- and J-gene trimming.

Trimming stripped 2 bases from V and 2 bases from J, with 10 bases between. CDR3 length equals 14 residues. In germline, CDR1 is SGHVS, CDR2 FNYEAQ. The PCR ran on 60 Vbeta and 13 Jbeta primers. Sequenced by immunoSEQ multiplex PCR; TCRdb stores in-frame clones only, minus some. The sample yields approximately 110,000 clones, about four fifths seen once. Of note for this clone: No antigen is known for it.

Material: PBMCs. The sequence derives from a man between 35 and 55 years old in good health and CMV-seronegative. This rearrangement joins TRBV7-6 to TRBJ2-7; no clear D gene. The CDR3 region has the DNA TGTGCCAGCAGCTTATCGGGTCCTACCTACGAGCAGTACTTC. As protein: CASSLSGPTYEQYF.